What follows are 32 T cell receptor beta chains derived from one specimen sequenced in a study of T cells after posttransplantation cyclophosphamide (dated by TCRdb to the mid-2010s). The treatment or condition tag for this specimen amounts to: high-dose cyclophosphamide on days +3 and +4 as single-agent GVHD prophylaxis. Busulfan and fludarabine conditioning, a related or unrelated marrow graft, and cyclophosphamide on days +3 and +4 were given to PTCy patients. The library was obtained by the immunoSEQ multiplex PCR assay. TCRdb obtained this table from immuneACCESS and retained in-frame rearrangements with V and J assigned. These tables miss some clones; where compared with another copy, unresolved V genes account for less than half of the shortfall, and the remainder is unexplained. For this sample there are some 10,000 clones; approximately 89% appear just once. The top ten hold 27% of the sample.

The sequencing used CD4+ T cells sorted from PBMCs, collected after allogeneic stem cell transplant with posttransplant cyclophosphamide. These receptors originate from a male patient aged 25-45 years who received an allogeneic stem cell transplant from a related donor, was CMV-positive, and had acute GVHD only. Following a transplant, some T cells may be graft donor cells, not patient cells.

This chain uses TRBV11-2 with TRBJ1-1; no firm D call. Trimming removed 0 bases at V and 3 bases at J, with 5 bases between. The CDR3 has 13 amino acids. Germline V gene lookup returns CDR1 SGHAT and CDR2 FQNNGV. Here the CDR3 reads CASSLERDTEAFF. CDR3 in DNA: TGTGCCAGCAGCTTAGAGAGAGACACTGAAGCTTTCTTT.

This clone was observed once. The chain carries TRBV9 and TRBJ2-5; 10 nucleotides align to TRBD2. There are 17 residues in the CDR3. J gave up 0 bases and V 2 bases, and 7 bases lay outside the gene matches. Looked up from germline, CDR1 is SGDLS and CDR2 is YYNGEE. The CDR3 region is CASSVESGGAYQETQYF. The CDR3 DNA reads TGTGCCAGCAGCGTTGAAAGCGGGGGGGCCTACCAAGAGACCCAGTACTTC.

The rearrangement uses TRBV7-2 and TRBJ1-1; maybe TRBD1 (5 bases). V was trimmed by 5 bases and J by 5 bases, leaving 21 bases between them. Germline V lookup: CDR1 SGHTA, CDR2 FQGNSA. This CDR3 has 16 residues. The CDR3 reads CASSARADGGRTEAFF. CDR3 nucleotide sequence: TGTGCCAGCAGCGCCCGCGCGGACGGGGGTAGGACTGAAGCTTTCTTT.

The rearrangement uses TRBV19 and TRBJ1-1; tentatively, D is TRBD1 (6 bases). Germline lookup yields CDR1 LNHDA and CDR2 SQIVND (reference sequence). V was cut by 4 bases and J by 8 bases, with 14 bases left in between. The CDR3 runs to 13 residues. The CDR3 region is CASSTTGTREAFF. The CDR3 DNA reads TGTGCCAGTAGTACTACCGGGACACGGGAAGCTTTCTTT.

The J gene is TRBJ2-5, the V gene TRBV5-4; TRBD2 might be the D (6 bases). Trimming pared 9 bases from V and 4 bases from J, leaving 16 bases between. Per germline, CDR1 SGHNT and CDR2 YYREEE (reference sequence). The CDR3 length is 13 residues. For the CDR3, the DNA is TGTGCCACAGCCCAGGCGGGGCGAGAGACCCAGTACTTC. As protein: CATAQAGRETQYF.

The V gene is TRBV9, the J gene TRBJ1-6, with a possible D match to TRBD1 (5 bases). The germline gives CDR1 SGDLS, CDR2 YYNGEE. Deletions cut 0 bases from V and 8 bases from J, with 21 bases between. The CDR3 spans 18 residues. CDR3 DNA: TGTGCCAGCAGCGTAGGACCCCCGGCAGGGAGGGTACATTCACCCCTCCACTTT. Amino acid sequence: CASSVGPPAGRVHSPLHF. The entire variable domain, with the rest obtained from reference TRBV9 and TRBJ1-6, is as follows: DSGVTQTPKHLITATGQRVTLRCSPRSGDLSVYWYQQSLDQGLQFLIQYYNGEERAKGNILERFSAQQFPDLHSELNLSSLELGDSALYFCASSVGPPAGRVHSPLHFGNGTRLTVT.

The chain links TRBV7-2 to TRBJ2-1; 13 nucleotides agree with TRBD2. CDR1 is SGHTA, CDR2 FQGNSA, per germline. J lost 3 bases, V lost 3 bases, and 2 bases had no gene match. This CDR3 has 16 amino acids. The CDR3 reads CASSLGLAGSYNEQFF. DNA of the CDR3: TGTGCCAGCAGCTTGGGACTAGCGGGGAGCTACAATGAGCAGTTCTTC.

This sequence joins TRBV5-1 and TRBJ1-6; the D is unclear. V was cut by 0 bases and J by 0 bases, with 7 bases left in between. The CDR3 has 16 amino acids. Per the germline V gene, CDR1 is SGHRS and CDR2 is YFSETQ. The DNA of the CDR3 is TGCGCCAGCAGCTTGGTCGGGAGCTCCTATAATTCACCCCTCCACTTT. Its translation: CASSLVGSSYNSPLHF.

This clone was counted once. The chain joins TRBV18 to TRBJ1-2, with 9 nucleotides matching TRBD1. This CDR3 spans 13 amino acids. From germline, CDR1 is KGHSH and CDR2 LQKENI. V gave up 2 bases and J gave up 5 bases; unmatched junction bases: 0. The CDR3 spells CASSPDRGYGYTF. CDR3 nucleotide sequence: TGTGCCAGCTCACCAGACAGGGGGTATGGCTACACCTTC.

The CDR3 bases are TGTGCCAGCAGCCGCGCGGCAGCGGGGGCCTACGAGCAGTACTTC. Translated: CASSRAAAGAYEQYF. The V gene is TRBV7-2, the J gene TRBJ2-5; 8 nucleotides align to TRBD2. The J call may be faulty, since TRBJ2-7 better matches the DNA end. The germline V gene encodes CDR1 SGHTA and CDR2 FQGNSA. The CDR3 spans 15 residues.

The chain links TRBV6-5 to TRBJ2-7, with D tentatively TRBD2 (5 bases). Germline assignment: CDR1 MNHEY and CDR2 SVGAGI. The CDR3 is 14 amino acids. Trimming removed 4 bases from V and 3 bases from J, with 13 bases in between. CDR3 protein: CASSLEDRDYEQYF. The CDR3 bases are TGTGCCAGCAGTTTGGAGGACCGGGACTACGAGCAGTACTTC.

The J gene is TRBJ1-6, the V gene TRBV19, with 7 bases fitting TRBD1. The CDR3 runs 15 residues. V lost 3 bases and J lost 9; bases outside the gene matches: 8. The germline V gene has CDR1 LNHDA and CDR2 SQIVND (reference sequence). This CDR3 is CASSISEGAFSPLHF. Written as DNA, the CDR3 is TGTGCCAGTAGTATTTCAGAGGGGGCTTTTTCACCCCTCCACTTT.

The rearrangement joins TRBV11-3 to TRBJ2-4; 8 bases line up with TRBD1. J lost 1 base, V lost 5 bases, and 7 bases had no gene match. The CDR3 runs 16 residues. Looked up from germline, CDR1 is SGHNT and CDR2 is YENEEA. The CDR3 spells CASSLGQAGAKNIQYF. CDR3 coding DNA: TGTGCCAGCAGCCTGGGACAGGCCGGCGCCAAAAACATTCAGTACTTC.

The CDR3 protein is CASSVNQGGEKLFF. In DNA form, the CDR3 reads TGTGCCAGCAGCGTAAACCAGGGTGGTGAAAAACTGTTTTTT. The rearrangement uses TRBV9 and TRBJ1-4; tentatively, D is TRBD1 (5 bases). CDR1 and CDR2 (germline): SGDLS, YYNGEE. Trimming stripped 1 base from V and 7 bases from J, with 11 bases between. The CDR3 is 14 residues long. The variable domain in full, completed from reference TRBV9 and TRBJ1-4, reads DSGVTQTPKHLITATGQRVTLRCSPRSGDLSVYWYQQSLDQGLQFLIQYYNGEERAKGNILERFSAQQFPDLHSELNLSSLELGDSALYFCASSVNQGGEKLFFGSGTQLSVL.

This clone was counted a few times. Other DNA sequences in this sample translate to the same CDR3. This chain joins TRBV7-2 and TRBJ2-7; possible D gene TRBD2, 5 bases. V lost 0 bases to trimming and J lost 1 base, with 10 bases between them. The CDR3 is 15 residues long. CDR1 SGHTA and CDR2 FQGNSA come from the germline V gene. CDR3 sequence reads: CASSLAQSGSYEQYF. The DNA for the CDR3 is TGTGCCAGCAGCTTAGCGCAATCGGGGTCCTACGAGCAGTACTTC.

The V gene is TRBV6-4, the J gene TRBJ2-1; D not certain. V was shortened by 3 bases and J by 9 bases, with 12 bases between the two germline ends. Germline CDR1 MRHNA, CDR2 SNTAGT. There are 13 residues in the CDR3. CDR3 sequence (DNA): TGTGCCAGCAGTGAGAACGGTTCTGGTGAGCAGTTCTTC. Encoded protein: CASSENGSGEQFF.

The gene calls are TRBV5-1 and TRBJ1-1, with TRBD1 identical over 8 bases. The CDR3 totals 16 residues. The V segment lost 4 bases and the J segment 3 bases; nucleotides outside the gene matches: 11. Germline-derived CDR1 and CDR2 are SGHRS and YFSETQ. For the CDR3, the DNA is TGCGCCAGCAGCCACCAGGCAGGGGGCGCGGACACTGAAGCTTTCTTT. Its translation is CASSHQAGGADTEAFF.

The CDR3 sequence: CASLAGDTDTQYF. The DNA for the CDR3 is TGTGCCAGCCTAGCGGGGGACACAGATACGCAGTATTTT. V gene TRBV28 combines with J gene TRBJ2-3; TRBD2 aligns across 10 bases. V was pared by 8 bases and J by 2 bases, with 1 base of the junction left unmatched. The germline V gene has CDR1 MDHEN and CDR2 SYDVKM. This CDR3 contains 13 residues.

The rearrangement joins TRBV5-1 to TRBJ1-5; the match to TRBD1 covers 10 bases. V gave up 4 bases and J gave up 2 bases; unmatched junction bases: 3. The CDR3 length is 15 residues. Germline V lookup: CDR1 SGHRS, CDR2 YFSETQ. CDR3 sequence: CASSLGTGGNQPQHF. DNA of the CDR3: TGCGCCAGCAGCCTAGGGACAGGGGGCAATCAGCCCCAGCATTTT.

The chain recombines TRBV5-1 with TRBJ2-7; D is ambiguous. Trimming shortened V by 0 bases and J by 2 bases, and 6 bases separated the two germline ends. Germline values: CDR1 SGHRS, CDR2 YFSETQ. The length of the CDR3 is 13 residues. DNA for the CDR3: TGCGCCAGCAGCTTGGCCCCAGCCTACGAGCAGTACTTC. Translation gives CASSLAPAYEQYF. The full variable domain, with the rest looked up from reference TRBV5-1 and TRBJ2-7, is KAGVTQTPRYLIKTRGQQVTLSCSPISGHRSVSWYQQTPGQGLQFLFEYFSETQRNKGNFPGRFSGRQFSNSRSEMNVSTLELGDSALYLCASSLAPAYEQYFGPGTRLTVT.

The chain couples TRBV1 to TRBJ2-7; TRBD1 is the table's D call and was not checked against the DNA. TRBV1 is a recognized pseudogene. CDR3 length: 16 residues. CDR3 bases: TGCACCAGCAGCCAAGATCGTCAACAGGGGGAGTTGAAGCAGTACTTC. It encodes CTSSQDRQQGELKQYF.

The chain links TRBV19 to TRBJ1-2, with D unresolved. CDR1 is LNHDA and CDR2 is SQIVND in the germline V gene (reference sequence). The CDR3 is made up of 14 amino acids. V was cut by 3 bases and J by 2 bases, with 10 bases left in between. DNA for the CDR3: TGTGCCAGTAGTATTGTTGCAGGAAACTATGGCTACACCTTC. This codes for CASSIVAGNYGYTF. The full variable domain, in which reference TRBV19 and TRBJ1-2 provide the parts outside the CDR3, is DGGITQSPKYLFRKEGQNVTLSCEQNLNHDAMYWYRQDPGQGLRLIYYSQIVNDFQKGDIAEGYSVSREKKESFPLTVTSAQKNPTAFYLCASSIVAGNYGYTFGSGTRLTVV.

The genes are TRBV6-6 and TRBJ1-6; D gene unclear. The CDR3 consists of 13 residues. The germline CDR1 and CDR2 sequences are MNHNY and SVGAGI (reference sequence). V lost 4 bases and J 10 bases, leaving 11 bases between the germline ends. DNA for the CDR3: TGTGCCAGCAGTTTCGACACGGGATCACCCCTCCACTTT. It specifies CASSFDTGSPLHF.

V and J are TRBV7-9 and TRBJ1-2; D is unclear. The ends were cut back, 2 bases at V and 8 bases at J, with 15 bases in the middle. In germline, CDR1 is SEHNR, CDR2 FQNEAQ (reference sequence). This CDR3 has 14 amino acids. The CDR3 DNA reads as TGTGCCAGCAGCTTATCTCTCAGTGGAGGGGGCTACACCTTC. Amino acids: CASSLSLSGGGYTF. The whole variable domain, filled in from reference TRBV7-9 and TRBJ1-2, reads DTGVSQNPRHKITKRGQNVTFRCDPISEHNRLYWYRQTLGQGPEFLTYFQNEAQLEKSRLLSDRFSAERPKGSFSTLEIQRTEQGDSAMYLCASSLSLSGGGYTFGSGTRLTVV.

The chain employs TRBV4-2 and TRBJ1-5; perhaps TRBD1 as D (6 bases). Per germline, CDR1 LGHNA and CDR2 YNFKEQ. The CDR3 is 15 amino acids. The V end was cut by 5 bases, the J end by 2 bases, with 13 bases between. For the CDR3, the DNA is TGTGCCAGCAGCGGATTCAGGGGCGGCAATCAGCCCCAGCATTTT. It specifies CASSGFRGGNQPQHF.

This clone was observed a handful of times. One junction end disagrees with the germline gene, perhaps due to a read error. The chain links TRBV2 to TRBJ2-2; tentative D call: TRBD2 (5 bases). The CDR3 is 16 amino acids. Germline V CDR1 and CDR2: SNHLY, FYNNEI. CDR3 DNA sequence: TGTGCCAGCATTGGCGGGTTCCGGGCAGTACACCGGGGAGCTGTTTTT. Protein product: CASIGGFRAVHRGAVF.

The CDR3 loop reads CASSIGTGERSGANVLTF. The CDR3 DNA reads as TGTGCCAGTAGTATAGGGACAGGGGAGCGCTCTGGGGCCAACGTCCTGACTTTC. The rearrangement joins TRBV19 to TRBJ2-6; 9 bases are a match to TRBD1. The CDR3 consists of 18 residues. Per the germline V gene, CDR1 is LNHDA and CDR2 is SQIVND (reference sequence). Unmatched junction bases numbered 4, after V lost 1 base and J lost 0 bases.

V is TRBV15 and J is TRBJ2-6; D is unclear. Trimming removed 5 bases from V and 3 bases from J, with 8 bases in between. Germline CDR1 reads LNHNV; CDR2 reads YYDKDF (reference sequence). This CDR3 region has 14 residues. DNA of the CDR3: TGTGCCACCAGCTCCCCAGGTGGGGCCAACGTCCTGACTTTC. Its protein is CATSSPGGANVLTF.

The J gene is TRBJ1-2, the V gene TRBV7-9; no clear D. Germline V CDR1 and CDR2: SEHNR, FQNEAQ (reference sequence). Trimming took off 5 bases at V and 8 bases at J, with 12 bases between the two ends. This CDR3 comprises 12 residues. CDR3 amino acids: CASSPDKWGYTF. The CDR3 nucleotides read TGTGCCAGCAGCCCAGATAAGTGGGGCTACACCTTC.

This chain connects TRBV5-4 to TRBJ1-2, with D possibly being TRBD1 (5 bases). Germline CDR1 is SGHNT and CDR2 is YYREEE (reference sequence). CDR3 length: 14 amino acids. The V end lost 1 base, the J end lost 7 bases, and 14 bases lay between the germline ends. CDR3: CASSLIQGLGGYTF. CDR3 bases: TGTGCCAGCAGCTTGATCCAGGGTCTCGGTGGCTACACCTTC.

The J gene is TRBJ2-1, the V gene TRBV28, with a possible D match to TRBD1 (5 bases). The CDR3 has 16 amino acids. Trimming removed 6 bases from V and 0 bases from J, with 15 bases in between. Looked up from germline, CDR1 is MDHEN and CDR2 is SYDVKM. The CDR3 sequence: CASSSPQGLSYNEQFF. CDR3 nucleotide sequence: TGTGCCAGCAGCTCTCCCCAGGGTCTCTCCTACAATGAGCAGTTCTTC.

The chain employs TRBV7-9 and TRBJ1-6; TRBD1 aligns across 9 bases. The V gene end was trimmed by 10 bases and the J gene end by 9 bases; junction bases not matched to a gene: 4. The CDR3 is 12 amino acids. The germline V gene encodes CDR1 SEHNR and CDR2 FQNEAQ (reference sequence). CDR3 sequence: CATGTGSSPLHF. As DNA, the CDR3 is TGTGCCACCGGGACAGGGTCTTCACCCCTCCACTTT.